The 25 T cell receptor beta chains below come from one sample, sequenced in a study of blood T cell repertoires in COVID-19. TCRdb's table, derived via immunoSEQ multiplex PCR, lists solely in-frame clones and lacks some. The data contain roughly 100,000 clones, roughly 85% of them singletons. The source material was peripheral blood. Receptor source: a woman aged 70-85 years with active or convalescent COVID-19.

The chain recombines TRBV5-8 with TRBJ1-1; possible D gene TRBD1, 6 bases. The CDR3 runs 15 residues. V was shortened by 5 bases and J by 5 bases, with 19 bases between the two germline ends. CDR1 and CDR2 from the germline V gene are SGHTS and YDEGEE. The CDR3 sequence: CASRIYRGGRTEAFF. The CDR3 DNA is TGTGCCAGCAGAATTTATAGAGGGGGAAGGACTGAAGCTTTCTTT. Drawing the rest from reference TRBV5-8 and TRBJ1-1, the complete variable domain is EAGVTQSPTHLIKTRGQQATLRCSPISGHTSVYWYQQALGLGLQFLLWYDEGEERNRGNFPPRFSGRQFPNYSSELNVNALELEDSALYLCASRIYRGGRTEAFFGQGTRLTVV.

The V call is TRBV18, the J call TRBJ1-2, with 8 bases identical to TRBD1. This CDR3 spans 15 amino acids. Germline V gene lookup returns CDR1 KGHSH and CDR2 LQKENI. J gave up 4 bases and V 2 bases, and 6 bases lay outside the gene matches. CDR3 loop: CASSPGQGSSYGYTF. CDR3 bases: TGTGCCAGCTCACCAGGACAGGGCTCCTCCTATGGCTACACCTTC.

The chain couples TRBV10-2 to TRBJ2-1; 7 bases map to TRBD1. Unmatched junction bases numbered 5, after V lost 7 bases and J lost 5 bases. Germline CDR1 and CDR2: WSHSY and SAAADI. The CDR3 loop spans 13 amino acids. CDR3 residues: CASTPDRDNEQFF. The DNA for the CDR3 is TGCGCCAGCACCCCTGACAGGGACAATGAGCAGTTCTTC.

The chain joins TRBV5-1 to TRBJ2-5; D gene ambiguous. The CDR3 extends over 12 amino acids. Per germline, CDR1 SGHRS and CDR2 YFSETQ. The V gene lost 4 bases and the J gene lost 2 bases, with 6 bases spanning the gap. CDR3 region: CASSLLQETQYF. Here the CDR3 DNA reads TGCGCCAGCAGCCTATTACAAGAGACCCAGTACTTC. Full variable domain (rest looked up from reference TRBV5-1 and TRBJ2-5): KAGVTQTPRYLIKTRGQQVTLSCSPISGHRSVSWYQQTPGQGLQFLFEYFSETQRNKGNFPGRFSGRQFSNSRSEMNVSTLELGDSALYLCASSLLQETQYFGPGTRLLVL.

This chain links TRBV29-1 with TRBJ1-4; D is possibly TRBD1 (5 bases). This CDR3 is 14 amino acids long. V lost 7 bases and J 6 bases, leaving 18 bases between the germline ends. Germline CDR1 reads SQVTM; CDR2 reads ANQGSEA. CDR3 sequence (DNA): TGCAGCGCCGACCTCGGGGGAGGGGATGAAAAACTGTTTTTT. As protein: CSADLGGGDEKLFF.

The chain's CDR3 is CASSLDGFGGYTF. The CDR3 DNA is TGTGCCAGCAGCTTAGACGGGTTCGGTGGCTACACCTTC. The chain combines TRBV7-2 with TRBJ1-2, with no clear D. Germline-derived CDR1 and CDR2 are SGHTA and FQGNSA. V lost 1 base, J lost 7 bases, and 10 bases lay in between. The CDR3 length is 13 residues.

This clone came up once. The CDR3 spells CASSLGAGEGTDTQYF. The CDR3 coding sequence is TGCGCCAGCAGCTTGGGTGCGGGGGAGGGCACAGATACGCAGTATTTT. This chain uses TRBV5-1 with TRBJ2-3; 7 bases are shared with TRBD2. Trimming removed 0 bases from V and 1 base from J; junction bases left unmatched: 5. The CDR3 is 16 amino acids. Germline V gives CDR1 SGHRS, CDR2 YFSETQ.

V and J are TRBV5-4 and TRBJ1-2; 9 bases align to TRBD1. The junction had 3 bases not matched to a gene; V was cut back by 1 base and J by 2 bases. Germline CDR1 SGHNT, CDR2 YYREEE (reference sequence). The CDR3 sequence is 15 residues long. The CDR3 DNA reads as TGTGCCAGCAGCTTGTCCGGACAGGGGAACTATGGCTACACCTTC. Residues: CASSLSGQGNYGYTF.

This chain joins TRBV7-9 and TRBJ2-5; TRBD2 agrees at 8 bases. Germline CDR1 reads SEHNR; CDR2 reads FQNEAQ (reference sequence). This CDR3 is 15 amino acids long. V trimming: 3 bases; J trimming: 4 bases; junction bases outside the gene matches: 7. CDR3 DNA sequence: TGTGCCAGCAGCTTTATTAGCGGGGCCGGAGAGACCCAGTACTTC. Protein product: CASSFISGAGETQYF.

The chain links TRBV4-3 to TRBJ1-3; D is undetermined. Germline V gene sequence: CDR1 LGHNA, CDR2 YSLEER. This CDR3 comprises 17 residues. The ends were cut back, 1 base at V and 0 bases at J, with 13 bases in the middle. CDR3 sequence reads: CASSQALLSGSGNTIYF. Here the CDR3 DNA reads TGCGCCAGCAGCCAAGCCCTGCTCTCCGGCTCTGGAAACACCATATATTTT.

This clone has just one count. V usage is TRBV6-6 and J usage is TRBJ1-1; 7 bases agree with TRBD1. After removal of 7 bases from V and 1 base from J, the junction contained 9 bases not matched to a gene. The CDR3 spans 15 residues. The germline V gene has CDR1 MNHNY and CDR2 SVGAGI (reference sequence). In DNA, the CDR3 is TGTGCCAGCACCAGTCAGGGGGTTTCGAACACTGAAGCTTTCTTT. Translating gives CASTSQGVSNTEAFF.

This clone has a handful of counts. The V gene is TRBV23-1, the J gene TRBJ1-1; D is unresolved. TRBV23-1 counts as an open reading frame of uncertain function. The ends were cut back, 3 bases at V and 0 bases at J, with 8 bases in the middle. This CDR3 is built from 14 residues. This CDR3 is CASSHGDVNTEAFF. The CDR3 nucleotides are TGCGCCAGCAGTCACGGGGATGTGAACACTGAAGCTTTCTTT.

The chain carries TRBV6-5 and TRBJ1-6, with 9 bases matching TRBD1. This CDR3 contains 15 residues. Germline CDR1 is MNHEY and CDR2 is SVGAGI. After removal of 6 bases from V and 10 bases from J, the junction contained 10 bases not matched to a gene. CDR3 sequence reads: CASSWTGDVRSPLHF. As DNA, the CDR3 is TGTGCCAGCAGCTGGACAGGGGACGTTCGGTCACCCCTCCACTTT.

The chain uses TRBV5-1 and TRBJ2-1; 11 positions agree with TRBD2. The CDR3 has 15 amino acids. Germline-derived CDR1 and CDR2 are SGHRS and YFSETQ. After removal of 1 base from V and 6 bases from J, the junction contained 3 bases not matched to a gene. The CDR3 protein is CASSLTSGRTNEQFF. In DNA form, the CDR3 reads TGCGCCAGCAGCTTGACTAGCGGGAGAACCAATGAGCAGTTCTTC.

The chain combines TRBV27 with TRBJ2-1; D is perhaps TRBD2 (6 bases). Germline CDR1 is MNHEY and CDR2 is SMNVEV (reference sequence). Trimming took off 2 bases at V and 13 bases at J, with 24 bases between the two ends. The CDR3 loop spans 16 amino acids. CDR3 in amino acids: CASSLAGWEDTRPQFF. The CDR3 nucleotides read TGTGCCAGCAGTTTAGCCGGGTGGGAGGACACACGTCCACAGTTCTTC.

The chain has TRBV24-1 and TRBJ2-3, with 7 nucleotides matching TRBD1. J lost 4 bases, V lost 3 bases, and 0 bases had no gene match. The germline V gene encodes CDR1 KGHDR and CDR2 SFDVKD. This CDR3 spans 13 amino acids. The CDR3, as DNA: TGTGCCACCAGTGATGACAGGGCAGATACGCAGTATTTT. This codes for CATSDDRADTQYF.

This chain joins TRBV7-9 and TRBJ2-7, with 9 positions matching TRBD1. CDR1 SEHNR and CDR2 FQNEAQ come from the germline V gene (reference sequence). Trimming took 3 bases from V and 6 from J; bases not matched to a gene: 0. This CDR3 is 12 amino acids long. The CDR3 nucleotides are TGTGCCAGCAGCTTGGACAGGGGCGAGCAGTACTTC. This translates into CASSLDRGEQYF.

The chain employs TRBV5-8 and TRBJ1-6; 7 positions match TRBD1. V lost 5 bases to trimming and J lost 4 bases; unmatched junction nucleotides: 6. The CDR3 consists of 15 residues. CDR1 and CDR2 from the germline V gene are SGHTS and YDEGEE. Here the CDR3 reads CASRPRTGYNSPLHF. The CDR3 DNA reads as TGTGCCAGCAGGCCGAGGACAGGTTATAATTCACCCCTCCACTTT.

This chain links TRBV5-4 with TRBJ1-2, with D maybe TRBD1 (5 bases). Germline CDR1 reads SGHNT; CDR2 reads YYREEE (reference sequence). The CDR3 spans 16 residues. V was cut by 0 bases and J by 3 bases, with 15 bases left in between. CDR3 bases: TGTGCCAGCAGCTTGGGTCCGGGCAGGGAAGACTATGGCTACACCTTC. The encoded protein is CASSLGPGREDYGYTF. The complete variable domain, with remaining parts taken from reference TRBV5-4 and TRBJ1-2, reads ETGVTQSPTHLIKTRGQQVTLRCSSQSGHNTVSWYQQALGQGPQFIFQYYREEENGRGNFPPRFSGLQFPNYSSELNVNALELDDSALYLCASSLGPGREDYGYTFGSGTRLTVV.

This clone was picked up one time. The chain carries TRBV6-5 and TRBJ2-5; D possibly corresponds to TRBD2 (5 bases). This CDR3 has 15 residues. CDR1 and CDR2 (germline): MNHEY, SVGAGI. Trimming pared 2 bases from V and 5 bases from J, leaving 15 bases between. Written as DNA, the CDR3 is TGTGCCAGCAGTTACGACCTAGCCGGGGTGGAGACCCAGTACTTC. Protein sequence: CASSYDLAGVETQYF.

The V call is TRBV6-5, the J call TRBJ2-5; 7 positions match TRBD1. This CDR3 spans 14 amino acids. The germline gives CDR1 MNHEY, CDR2 SVGAGI. The V gene end was trimmed by 5 bases and the J gene end by 1 base; junction bases not matched to a gene: 4. The CDR3 spells CASSPWTGQETQYF. The CDR3 DNA follows: TGTGCCAGCAGTCCGTGGACAGGCCAAGAGACCCAGTACTTC.

This clone was seen a handful of times. The J gene is TRBJ1-1, the V gene TRBV4-1, with 10 bases fitting TRBD1. Trimming removed 4 bases from V and 2 bases from J; junction bases left unmatched: 7. CDR3 length: 16 residues. The germline gives CDR1 MGHRA, CDR2 YSYEKL. CDR3: CASSRGQGGPNTEAFF. The CDR3 DNA sequence: TGCGCCAGCAGCCGTGGACAGGGGGGGCCTAACACTGAAGCTTTCTTT.

The chain combines TRBV5-1 with TRBJ1-2, with no clear D. Germline CDR1 and CDR2: SGHRS and YFSETQ. The V end lost 0 bases, the J end lost 5 bases, and 11 bases lay between the germline ends. The CDR3 is 14 residues long. The CDR3 here is CASSLEMGAYGYTF. The DNA of the CDR3 is TGCGCCAGCAGCTTGGAGATGGGAGCTTATGGCTACACCTTC. Variable domain in full (rest from reference TRBV5-1 and TRBJ1-2): KAGVTQTPRYLIKTRGQQVTLSCSPISGHRSVSWYQQTPGQGLQFLFEYFSETQRNKGNFPGRFSGRQFSNSRSEMNVSTLELGDSALYLCASSLEMGAYGYTFGSGTRLTVV.

This clone has just one count. J is TRBJ1-1 and V is TRBV7-3, with D possibly matching TRBD1 (5 bases). V was trimmed by 5 bases and J by 3 bases, leaving 10 bases between them. This CDR3 has 13 amino acids. CDR1 and CDR2 from the germline V gene are SGHTA and FQGTGA. The CDR3 DNA sequence: TGTGCCAGCAGCCGCGGGGGGGACACTGAAGCTTTCTTT. Translation gives CASSRGGDTEAFF.

CDR3 protein: CASSLSVGADTQYF. CDR3 DNA: TGTGCCAGCAGTTTGAGCGTCGGGGCAGATACGCAGTATTTT. The rearrangement uses TRBV6-4 and TRBJ2-3, with D perhaps TRBD2 (5 bases). CDR3 length: 14 amino acids. Germline V lookup: CDR1 MRHNA, CDR2 SNTAGT. V was pared by 5 bases and J by 4 bases, with 13 bases between.